The clone carrying this T cell receptor beta chain occurred once. Antigen specificity is unknown. The sample comes from a study of T-cell memory formation after mild COVID-19. On the study more broadly: The TCR clusters were mostly specific to one donor.

TCRdb re-called the 5' RACE reads with MiXCR, one entry per CDR3 protein. The table includes 84,000 or so distinct CDR3 sequences, about 15% detected once. V gave up 1 base and J gave up 5 bases, with 4 bases separating them. The CDR3 consists of 12 residues. CDR1 is SGHVS, CDR2 FNYEAQ, per germline. The study, taken as a whole, reports: Day 15 to 85 contractors were CD4/CD8 balanced; later expanders leaned CD4+. Clones which contracted sat mainly in CM and EM if CD4+, and in EMRA if CD8+. Pre-infection memory harbored some responding clones, suggesting cross-reactive memory joined.

V is TRBV7-6 and J is TRBJ2-3, with D uncertain. This TCR came from an adult woman who had mild COVID-19 (a few samples of this study predate the infection). Cell type and time point are not known. Sample: PBMCs or a T cell subset sorted from them (not recorded which). CDR3 sequence reads: CASSLERDTQYF. The CDR3 DNA reads as TGTGCCAGCAGCTTAGAGAGAGATACGCAGTATTTT.